The entry below describes one T cell receptor (beta chain). Antigen specificity is unknown. The sample belongs to a study of T cell repertoires in cytomegalovirus infection. Study as a whole: Matching HLA type and CMV infection were both indicated by public TCR beta signatures. Study-wide findings and caveats: Cumulated frequencies of public TCR beta families served to identify carriers of CMV plus the relevant HLA. Ex vivo responses were dominated by HLA-C-restricted CMV-specific TCR beta clonotypes.

TCRdb recomputed calls from the reads with MiXCR, one row per CDR3 protein. In the table there are approximately 730,000 distinct CDR3 sequences, almost 30% of which are singletons. The V end lost 2 bases, the J end lost 2 bases, and 10 bases lay between the germline ends. CDR1 MNHEY and CDR2 SMNVEV come from the germline V gene (reference sequence). CDR3 length equals 15 residues. The material sequenced was cultured CD8+ T cells from PBMCs, taken from culture after CMV antigen stimulation. This rearrangement joins TRBV27 to TRBJ2-1; D call uncertain. The sequence was obtained from a human donor in good health (CMV status not recorded). Some clones in this sample may be carry-over from other donors' samples. In DNA, the CDR3 is TGTGCCAGCAGTTTAGGGCAGGCTCCCTACAATGAGCAGTTCTTC. Translated, it gives CASSLGQAPYNEQFF.